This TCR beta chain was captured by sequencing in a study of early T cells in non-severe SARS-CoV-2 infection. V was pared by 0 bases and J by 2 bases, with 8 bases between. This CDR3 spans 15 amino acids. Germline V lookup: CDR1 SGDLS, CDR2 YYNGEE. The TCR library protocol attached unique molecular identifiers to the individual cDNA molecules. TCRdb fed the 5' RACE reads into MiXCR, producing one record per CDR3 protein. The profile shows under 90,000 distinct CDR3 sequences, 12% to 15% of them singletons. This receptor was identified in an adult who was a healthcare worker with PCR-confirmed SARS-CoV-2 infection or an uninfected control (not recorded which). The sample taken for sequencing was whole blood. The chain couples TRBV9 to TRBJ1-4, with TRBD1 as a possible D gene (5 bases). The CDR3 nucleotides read TGTGCCAGCAGCGTAGGTGGGGGGACTAATGAAAAACTGTTTTTT. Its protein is CASSVGGGTNEKLFF. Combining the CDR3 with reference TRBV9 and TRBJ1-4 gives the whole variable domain DSGVTQTPKHLITATGQRVTLRCSPRSGDLSVYWYQQSLDQGLQFLIQYYNGEERAKGNILERFSAQQFPDLHSELNLSSLELGDSALYFCASSVGGGTNEKLFFGSGTQLSVL.